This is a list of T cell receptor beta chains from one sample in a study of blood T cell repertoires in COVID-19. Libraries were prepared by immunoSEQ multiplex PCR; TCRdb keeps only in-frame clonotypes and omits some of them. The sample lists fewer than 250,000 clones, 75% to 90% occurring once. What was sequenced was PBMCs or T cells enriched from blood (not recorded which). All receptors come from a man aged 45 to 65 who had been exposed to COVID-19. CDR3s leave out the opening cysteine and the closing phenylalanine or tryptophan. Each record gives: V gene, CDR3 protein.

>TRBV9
ASSVDSTNYGYT
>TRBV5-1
ASSLFQGGDTQY
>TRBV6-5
ASRSTGIAGYT
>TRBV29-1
SVPRQGHTDTQY
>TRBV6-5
ASSFLQGAST
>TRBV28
ASSSKFKPGQGAGTEAF
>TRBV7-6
ASSRRGQETQY
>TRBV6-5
ASSYSSYRGVETQY
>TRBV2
ASRVFQDTGELF
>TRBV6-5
ASSYAGPLSGNTIY
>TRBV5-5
ASSYGQLTEQF
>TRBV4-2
ASSPGRSLNEKLF
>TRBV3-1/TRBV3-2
ASSQEGLSTDTQY
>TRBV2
ASSASRAAF
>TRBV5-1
ASSRRLGTGVDGFGGYT
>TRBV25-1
ASSDSWGRNTGELF
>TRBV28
ASSRDSNQPQH
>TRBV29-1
SAYTRGETQY
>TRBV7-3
ASSSGQGEQF
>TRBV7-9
ASSLGPSKSSGNTIY
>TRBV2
ASTRQTLTGELF
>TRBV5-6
ASQRRGGLTGNTIY
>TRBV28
ASSFGQGATNEKLF
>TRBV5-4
ASSQDRVPGYT
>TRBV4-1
ASSQEPSTKDRFPGNTIY
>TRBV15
ATSPAGTGNTEAF
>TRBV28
ASNPGNSPLH
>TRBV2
ASSYTETGEAQY
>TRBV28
ASSLEQGYNSPLH
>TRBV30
AWTSIFRNGYT
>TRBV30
AWRDTSRGGYT
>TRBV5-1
ASSKGQGGEPQH